This T cell receptor (beta chain) was found in a study of tumor-infiltrating lymphocytes in primary liver carcinoma. Starting from roughly 540 ng of total RNA, TCR beta cDNA was produced with a primer in the constant region. Slightly modified ARM-PCR, run as three nested multiplex PCR rounds, produced the TCR beta libraries. Both of the initial two PCR rounds ran for nine to ten cycles and employed TRBV1-TRBV30 forward primers alongside a C-beta reverse primer. TCRdb redid the calling of the multiplex PCR reads with MiXCR, one entry per CDR3 protein. The sample holds about 130,000 distinct CDR3 sequences, 64% seen once. The V gene's germline CDR1 is SEHNR and CDR2 FQNEAQ (reference sequence). This CDR3 region has 13 residues. V was shortened by 6 bases and J by 1 base, with 9 bases between the two germline ends. This clonotype was seen a handful of times. Bulk tissue was left unsorted, and RNA and DNA were co-extracted from about 20-30 mg of it. The study sampled five separate regions from each tumor.

The sequenced sample was liver tumor tissue from sampling region 3. This sample's subset: tumor region T3, left-lateral pole. The sequence was collected from a woman in her sixties with primary liver carcinoma and hepatitis B virus infection. The chain has TRBV7-9 and TRBJ1-1; D ambiguous. The CDR3 reads CASRPQANTEAFF. CDR3 in DNA: TGTGCCAGCAGACCCCAGGCGAACACTGAAGCTTTCTTT.